The sequence of this T cell receptor beta chain was determined in a study of response to subunit inactivated influenza vaccine. Each CDR3 protein is one row after TCRdb ran MiXCR on the RT-PCR reads. The sample lists approximately 500,000 distinct CDR3 sequences, approximately 22% occurring once. V lost 5 bases and J lost 0; bases outside the gene matches: 11. The CDR3 consists of 18 residues. This clonotype occurred a few times. This same sample was also part of a study on T cells expressing NK-cell markers. That source adds: Libraries used 5'RACE template switching adding universal primer site and UMIs. An anti-gamma-delta TCR antibody confined sorting to alpha-beta TCR T cells across several of the experiments.

The sample was CD4+ T cells sorted from PBMCs, taken roughly 13 days after vaccination. The sequence was collected from a man aged 50-59 years who received an inactivated influenza vaccine. This rearrangement joins TRBV12-3 or TRBV12-4 to TRBJ2-2; 8 nucleotides match TRBD2. The CDR3 here is CASSPQNPGLANTGELFF. The CDR3 DNA reads as TGTGCCAGCAGTCCTCAGAACCCGGGACTAGCGAACACCGGGGAGCTGTTTTTT.